The clone carrying this T cell receptor beta chain appeared a few times. Its specificity is not known. This record comes from a study of blood T cells in healthy people across ages. The study, taken as a whole, reports: Diversity estimates drawn from one million T cells were deemed underestimates.

A second PCR, run for roughly 7 to 12 cycles, used a sample-barcoded 5' primer plus a J-beta primer mix. TCRdb itself ran the 5' RACE reads through MiXCR, one entry per CDR3 protein. The sample has about 1.6 million distinct CDR3 sequences, about 32% seen once. CDR3 size: 15 residues. V lost 5 bases and J lost 0, with 10 bases in between. Germline lookup yields CDR1 SEHNR and CDR2 FQNEAQ (reference sequence). The sample consisted of blood. The V gene is TRBV7-9, the J gene TRBJ1-4; no clear D gene. This TCR was recovered from a woman in her 30s in good health. The CDR3 reads CASSAPGATNEKLFF. The CDR3 DNA follows: TGTGCCAGCAGCGCCCCAGGTGCAACTAATGAAAAACTGTTTTTT.